Listed below are T cell receptor beta chains from one sample, sequenced in a study of technical replicates of blood from a handful of donors. Assay: immunoSEQ multiplex PCR; the TCRdb copy retains only in-frame clones and omits some. The repertoire has about 76,000 clones, 86% of them found once; the top ten carry 4.8%. The sequenced sample consisted of PBMCs. The receptors were sampled from a human donor in good health. Some clones in this sample may be carry-over from other donors' samples. The CDR3 runs from the conserved cysteine through the conserved F or W. A D gene is named only where the DNA matches it firmly. Rows give clone size only sometimes, using once, few, many, or a class for an expanded clone.

d_gene	v_gene	j_gene	abundance	CDR3nt	CDR3aa
-	TRBV9	TRBJ2-2	-	TGTGCCAGCAGCGTAGGATCAGGGTGGACCGGGGAGCTGTTTTTT	CASSVGSGWTGELFF
TRBD2	TRBV10-3	TRBJ2-3	-	TGTGCCATCAGTGGTCGGCGGGAGTACCCAGATACGCAGTATTTT	CAISGRREYPDTQYF
TRBD2	TRBV7-3	TRBJ2-1	-	TGTGCCAGCAGCTTAAGTAGCGGGGGAAATGAGCAGTTCTTC	CASSLSSGGNEQFF
-	TRBV30	TRBJ2-2	-	TGTGCCTGGAGTTCGTACACCGGGGAGCTGTTTTTT	CAWSSYTGELFF
TRBD2	TRBV30	TRBJ2-5	-	TGTGCCTGGAGTACCGGGCTAGCGGGAGCAGAGACCCAGTACTTC	CAWSTGLAGAETQYF
-	TRBV5-4	TRBJ2-1	-	TGTGCCAGCAGCTTCGAGGCGGGACTTGAGCAGTTCTTC	CASSFEAGLEQFF
TRBD2	TRBV4-1	TRBJ2-7	-	TGCGCCAGCAGCCGGGGACTAGCGGGAGTTTACGAGCAGTACTTC	CASSRGLAGVYEQYF
-	TRBV9	TRBJ2-3	-	TGTGCCAGCAGCGGACCCCCGTGGGGGGGCGTCGCAAGCACAGATACGCAGTATTTT	CASSGPPWGGVASTDTQYF
TRBD2	TRBV5-1	TRBJ2-3	-	TGCGCCAGCAGCGCGGGACTATCTAGGACAGATACGCAGTATTTT	CASSAGLSRTDTQYF
-	TRBV7-9	TRBJ1-3	-	TGTGCCAGCGGCACCTCTGGAAACACCATATATTTT	CASGTSGNTIYF
TRBD2	TRBV13	TRBJ2-1	-	TGTGCCAGCAGCACCTCTAGCGGGAGGACTGAGCAGTTCTTC	CASSTSSGRTEQFF
-	TRBV19	TRBJ1-6	-	TGTGCCAGTAGTATGACAGGAATTACCTATAATTCACCCCTCCACTTT	CASSMTGITYNSPLHF
-	TRBV7-6	TRBJ2-5	-	TGTGCCAGCAGGCCCCCGGTGACTAACACGTACCAAGAGACCCAGTACTTC	CASRPPVTNTYQETQYF
TRBD1	TRBV6-1	TRBJ1-2	-	TGTGCCAGCAGTGAACAGGGGGCCTTAGGCTATGGCTACACCTTC	CASSEQGALGYGYTF
-	TRBV29-1	TRBJ1-1	many	TGCAGCGCTAGACCCGGGGGCACTGAAGCTTTCTTT	CSARPGGTEAFF
TRBD2	TRBV7-2	TRBJ2-1	-	TGTGCCAGCAGCTTAGCGTTGAGCGGGGGGGCCGGCGGCAATGAGCAGTTCTTC	CASSLALSGGAGGNEQFF
TRBD2	TRBV7-9	TRBJ2-7	-	TGTGCCAGCAGCTTAGGAAGACTAGCGGGGGGCTCCTACGAGCAGTACTTC	CASSLGRLAGGSYEQYF
TRBD1	TRBV6-5	TRBJ2-5	once	TGTGCCAGCAGTTACGGAGGACAGGGGGAGACCCAGTACTTC	CASSYGGQGETQYF
-	TRBV4-1	TRBJ1-1	-	TGCGCCAGCAGCCAAGGGGATAGGGGCAGGGGTCGTGAAGCTTTCTTT	CASSQGDRGRGREAFF
-	TRBV30	TRBJ2-1	-	TGTGCCTGGAGTTTCGGTCAGGGTAGTAGCAATGAGCAGTTCTTC	CAWSFGQGSSNEQFF
TRBD2	TRBV11-2	TRBJ2-1	-	TGTGCCAGCAGCTCCATTAGCGGGGTTGCCTATGAGCAGTTCTTC	CASSSISGVAYEQFF
-	TRBV6-6	TRBJ1-1	-	TGTGCCTCTGTCGCGACACCGAACACTGAAGCTTTCTTT	CASVATPNTEAFF
-	TRBV21-1	TRBJ2-7	few	TGTGCCAGCAGCTCTTCGACAGGGACTCTCTACGAGCAGTACTTC	CASSSSTGTLYEQYF
TRBD1	TRBV7-9	TRBJ2-5	-	TGTGCCAGCAGCTTAGGGGACAGGAGCAGGGAGACCCAGTACTTC	CASSLGDRSRETQYF
-	TRBV12-5	TRBJ2-6	-	TGTGCTAGTGCCCTCTCGGGGGCCAACGTCCTGACTTTC	CASALSGANVLTF
TRBD1	TRBV5-1	TRBJ2-1	-	TGCGCCAGCAGCTTATTGGGACAGGGCGGTAGGAATGAGCAGTTCTTC	CASSLLGQGGRNEQFF
TRBD1	TRBV30	TRBJ1-6	-	TGTGCCTGGAGTCCCGGGACAGGGGAAATTAATTCACCCCTCCACTTT	CAWSPGTGEINSPLHF
-	TRBV19	TRBJ1-1	-	TGTGCCAGTAGTATTTGGTCTTTCGGTGAAGCTTTCTTT	CASSIWSFGEAFF
-	TRBV4-1	TRBJ2-3	-	TGCGCCAGCAGCCAAGATCGGGGGACAGATACGCAGTATTTT	CASSQDRGTDTQYF
TRBD2	TRBV4-2	TRBJ2-7	-	TGTGCCAGCAGCCGGGGACTACTGGGTGAGCAGTACTTC	CASSRGLLGEQYF
TRBD1	TRBV19	TRBJ2-6	-	TGTGCCAGTAGTATTAGGGGACAGGGACTTCGAAATGCCAACGTCCTGACTTTC	CASSIRGQGLRNANVLTF
TRBD1	TRBV7-8	TRBJ1-6	-	TGTGCCAGCAGTTGGCAGGGGGCAGCTTCACCCCTCCACTTT	CASSWQGAASPLHF
TRBD1	TRBV2	TRBJ1-3	-	TGTGCCAGCGGCGGGACAGCTGGAAACACCATATATTTT	CASGGTAGNTIYF
-	TRBV4-2	TRBJ2-2	-	TGTGCCAGCAGCCAATCGCCGCGGACAAGAACCGGGGAGCTGTTTTTT	CASSQSPRTRTGELFF
TRBD2	TRBV4-3	TRBJ2-7	-	TGCGCCAGCAGCCAGAACGGACTAGCGGGACTCTACGAGCAGTACTTC	CASSQNGLAGLYEQYF
TRBD2	TRBV5-1	TRBJ2-1	-	TGCGCCAGCAGGCTAGCGGGAGGATCTGAGCAGTTCTTC	CASRLAGGSEQFF
-	TRBV2	TRBJ2-7	-	TGTGCCAGCAGTGAAGACTCCCCGAGCTCCTACGAGCAGTACTTC	CASSEDSPSSYEQYF
-	TRBV7-6	TRBJ2-7	-	TGTGCCAGCAGCGCCCTCGGTGGGCAGTACGAGCAGTACTTC	CASSALGGQYEQYF
-	TRBV7-2	TRBJ1-2	once	TGTGCCAGCAGCTTAGATAGGCAGCAGGGTTTCGGCTATGGCTACACCTTC	CASSLDRQQGFGYGYTF
TRBD2	TRBV7-2	TRBJ2-5	once	TGTGCCAGCAGCGTCGGGACTAGCGGAGCCCAAGAGACCCAGTACTTC	CASSVGTSGAQETQYF
-	TRBV7-2	TRBJ1-4	-	TGTGCCAGCAGAAGACAGCTTGCAACTAATGAAAAACTGTTTTTT	CASRRQLATNEKLFF
TRBD2	TRBV4-3	TRBJ2-6	-	TGCGCCAGCAGCCAAGAGGTATCAGGGACTACCTCTGGGGCCAACGTCCTGACTTTC	CASSQEVSGTTSGANVLTF
-	TRBV7-9	TRBJ2-5	few	TGTGCCATCAGCCCTAGGGAGACCCAGTACTTC	CAISPRETQYF
-	TRBV5-1	TRBJ2-2	-	TGCGCCAGCTCCAACTTCAACCCCGAAACCGGGGAGCTGTTTTTT	CASSNFNPETGELFF
-	TRBV6-1	TRBJ2-1	-	TGTGCCAGCAGTGTAACTAGCACTGAGCAGTTCTTC	CASSVTSTEQFF
-	TRBV29-1	TRBJ2-7	-	TGCAGCGTGGCAGGGCAAACCTACGAGCAGTACTTC	CSVAGQTYEQYF
-	TRBV7-3	TRBJ2-7	-	TGTGCCAGCAGCTTGGCGGGGCTATCCGGCGAGCAGTACTTC	CASSLAGLSGEQYF
-	TRBV5-1	TRBJ2-7	few	TGCGCCAGCAGCTTCGGGGGACTCTACGAGCAGTACTTC	CASSFGGLYEQYF
TRBD2	TRBV9	TRBJ2-1	-	TGTGCCAGCAGCCCGGCGACTAGCGGGGGTTCCTACAATGAGCAGTTCTTC	CASSPATSGGSYNEQFF
TRBD2	TRBV11-3	TRBJ2-2	-	TGTGCCAGCAGCTTAGAAGCCGGGGGGACCGGGGAGCTGTTTTTT	CASSLEAGGTGELFF
-	TRBV5-1	TRBJ1-2	-	TGCGCCAGCAGCTTGGCCAGCGCTACTCTTAACTATGGCTACACCTTC	CASSLASATLNYGYTF
TRBD2	TRBV10-3	TRBJ2-3	-	TGTGCCATCAGACAAGGTGGAGCGGGGGCAGATACGCAGTATTTT	CAIRQGGAGADTQYF
-	TRBV2	TRBJ1-6	-	TGTGCCAGTGAAACAGGGTCGGATAATTCACCCCTCCACTTT	CASETGSDNSPLHF
-	TRBV9	TRBJ1-6	-	TGTGCCAGCAGCACCCCAGGGAGGGATTCACCCCTCCACTTT	CASSTPGRDSPLHF
TRBD1	TRBV7-2	TRBJ1-1	-	TGTGCCAGCAGCAGAGGGGGCGGCACTGAAGCTTTCTTT	CASSRGGGTEAFF